Each of the 9 T cell receptor beta chains below was sequenced from the same sample in a study of cytomegalovirus exposure and HLA in healthy donors. The primer mix had 60 Vbeta and 13 Jbeta primers. TCRdb's copy holds only in-frame clones and misses some; the assay was immunoSEQ multiplex PCR. The table has under 200,000 clones, around 80% seen once. Sample: PBMCs. The source is a woman between 50 and 59 years old in good health and CMV-seronegative.

This clone showed up just a few times. The genes are TRBV6-1 and TRBJ2-5, with D tentatively TRBD2 (6 bases). Germline lookup yields CDR1 MNHNS and CDR2 SASEGT. V dropped 7 bases and J dropped 1 base, with 10 bases sitting between them. The CDR3 has 13 residues. The CDR3 coding sequence is TGTGCCAGCAAGGCGGGGCTCCAAGAGACCCAGTACTTC. Its translation is CASKAGLQETQYF.

V and J are TRBV28 and TRBJ1-5; D uncertain. V dropped 8 bases and J dropped 3 bases, with 11 bases sitting between them. The CDR3 has 13 amino acids. Germline V lookup: CDR1 MDHEN, CDR2 SYDVKM. CDR3 in amino acids: CASGPSFNQPQHF. In DNA, the CDR3 is TGTGCCAGCGGGCCCAGTTTCAATCAGCCCCAGCATTTT.

This chain uses TRBV7-3 with TRBJ2-5; TRBD2 matches 8 bases. The J call is doubtful: the DNA matches TRBJ2-7 better. CDR3 length: 15 amino acids. Germline CDR1 is SGHTA and CDR2 is FQGTGA. This chain's CDR3 is CASSNTAGGRGEQYF. The CDR3 region has the DNA TGTGCCAGCAGCAATACGGCGGGAGGCCGGGGCGAGCAGTACTTC.

The chain combines TRBV20-1 with TRBJ1-1; unclear D gene. The CDR3 contains 11 residues. From germline, CDR1 is DFQATT and CDR2 SNEGSKA (reference sequence). The V gene lost 6 bases and the J gene lost 11 bases, with 16 bases spanning the gap. DNA of the CDR3: TGCAGTGCCCTATCAATACAGATGGCTTTCTTT. Protein: CSALSIQMAFF.

V gene TRBV15 combines with J gene TRBJ2-1, with TRBD1 as a possible D gene (6 bases). Trimming took off 1 base at V and 2 bases at J, with 18 bases between the two ends. Looked up from germline, CDR1 is LNHNV and CDR2 is YYDKDF (reference sequence). This CDR3 has 18 residues. CDR3 bases: TGTGCCACCAGCAGAGTTCCTCGGGACATGGGGCCCTACAATGAGCAGTTCTTC. It yields the protein CATSRVPRDMGPYNEQFF.

The J gene is TRBJ1-1, the V gene TRBV6-6, with 11 bases aligning to TRBD1. V shed 6 bases and J 7 bases; nucleotides not matched to a gene: 13. There are 16 residues in the CDR3. Germline-derived CDR1 and CDR2 are MNHNY and SVGAGI (reference sequence). CDR3 loop: CASSSGDRGRVNEAFF. The CDR3 bases are TGTGCCAGCAGCTCCGGGGACAGGGGGAGGGTCAATGAAGCTTTCTTT.

The chain carries TRBV11-2 and TRBJ1-1; 7 positions agree with TRBD1. This CDR3 is 17 amino acids long. Germline trimming cut 5 bases from V and 0 bases from J; bases unmatched to any gene: 12. Germline assignment: CDR1 SGHAT and CDR2 FQNNGV. Written as DNA, the CDR3 is TGTGCCAGCAGCACATACGGGACAGAAACCTTGAACACTGAAGCTTTCTTT. Protein product: CASSTYGTETLNTEAFF.

The gene calls are TRBV6-5 and TRBJ2-7; D not certain. Germline V lookup: CDR1 MNHEY, CDR2 SVGAGI. Trimming took 0 bases from V and 0 from J, leaving 12 bases between them. This CDR3 region has 16 residues. The CDR3 DNA is TGTGCCAGCAGTTACTCGAAATTTGGTAGCTCCTACGAGCAGTACTTC. Amino acids: CASSYSKFGSSYEQYF.

The chain couples TRBV29-1 to TRBJ2-1, with TRBD1 identical over 8 bases. Germline V gene data show CDR1 as SQVTM and CDR2 as ANQGSEA. V gave up 4 bases and J gave up 6 bases; unmatched junction bases: 8. This CDR3 has 14 amino acids. The CDR3 DNA reads TGCAGCGTTGCGGCAGGGGGCGCAATCAATGAGCAGTTCTTC. This codes for CSVAAGGAINEQFF.